This T cell receptor (beta chain) was found in a study of blood T cell repertoires in COVID-19. Per germline, CDR1 MNHNS and CDR2 SASEGT. After removal of 4 bases from V and 2 bases from J, the junction contained 5 bases not matched to a gene. This CDR3 is built from 16 residues. Measured with immunoSEQ multiplex PCR; TCRdb has only the in-frame clones, and not every one. Of fewer than 75,000 clones listed, roughly 88% were seen once; the top ten hold about 4%. The sequencing input was peripheral blood. This TCR derives from a man in his 70s with acute or convalescent COVID-19. V and J are TRBV6-1 and TRBJ2-2; the match to TRBD1 covers 9 bases. The CDR3, as DNA: TGTGCCAGCAGTGTCCGGGACAGGGTTAACACCGGGGAGCTGTTTTTT. It is translated as CASSVRDRVNTGELFF.